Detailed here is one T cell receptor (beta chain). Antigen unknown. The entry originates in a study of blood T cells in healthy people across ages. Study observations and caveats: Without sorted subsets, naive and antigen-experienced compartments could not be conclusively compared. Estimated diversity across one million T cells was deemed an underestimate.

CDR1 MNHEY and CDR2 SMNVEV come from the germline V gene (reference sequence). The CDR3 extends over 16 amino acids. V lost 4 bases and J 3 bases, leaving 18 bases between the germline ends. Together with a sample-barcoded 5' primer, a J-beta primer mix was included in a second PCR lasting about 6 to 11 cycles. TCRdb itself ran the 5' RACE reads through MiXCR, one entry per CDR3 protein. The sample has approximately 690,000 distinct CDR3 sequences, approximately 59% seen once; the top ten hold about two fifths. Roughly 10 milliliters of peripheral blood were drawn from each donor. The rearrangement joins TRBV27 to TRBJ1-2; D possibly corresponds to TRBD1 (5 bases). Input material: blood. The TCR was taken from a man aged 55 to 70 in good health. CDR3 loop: CASSSSGTRVHYGYTF. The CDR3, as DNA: TGTGCCAGCAGTTCCTCCGGGACCCGAGTCCACTATGGCTACACCTTC.